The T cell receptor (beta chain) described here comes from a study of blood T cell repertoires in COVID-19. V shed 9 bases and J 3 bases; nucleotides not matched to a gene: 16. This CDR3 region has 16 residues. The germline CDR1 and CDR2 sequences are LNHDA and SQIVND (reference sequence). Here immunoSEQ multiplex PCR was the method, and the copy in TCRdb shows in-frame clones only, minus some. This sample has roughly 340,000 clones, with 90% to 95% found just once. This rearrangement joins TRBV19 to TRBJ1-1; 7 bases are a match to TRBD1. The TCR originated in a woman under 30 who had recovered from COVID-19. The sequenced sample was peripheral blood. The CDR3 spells CASKKLQTGLYTEAFF. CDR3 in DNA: TGTGCCAGCAAAAAACTCCAGACAGGGCTTTACACTGAAGCTTTCTTT. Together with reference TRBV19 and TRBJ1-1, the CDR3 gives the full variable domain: DGGITQSPKYLFRKEGQNVTLSCEQNLNHDAMYWYRQDPGQGLRLIYYSQIVNDFQKGDIAEGYSVSREKKESFPLTVTSAQKNPTAFYLCASKKLQTGLYTEAFFGQGTRLTVV.